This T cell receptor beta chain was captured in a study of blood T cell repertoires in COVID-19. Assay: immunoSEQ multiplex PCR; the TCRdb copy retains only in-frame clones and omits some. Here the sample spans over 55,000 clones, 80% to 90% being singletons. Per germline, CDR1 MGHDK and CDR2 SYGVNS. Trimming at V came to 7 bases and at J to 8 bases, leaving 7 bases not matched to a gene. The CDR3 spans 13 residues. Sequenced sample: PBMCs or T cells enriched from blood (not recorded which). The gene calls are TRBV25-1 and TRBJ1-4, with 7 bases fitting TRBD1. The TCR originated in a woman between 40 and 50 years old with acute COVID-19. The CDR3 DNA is TGTGCCAGCACTACAGGGGCCAAGGAAAAACTGTTTTTT. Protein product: CASTTGAKEKLFF.